This entry lists 6 T cell receptor beta chains sequenced from one sample in a study of regulatory T cells in long-lasting Graves disease. With iRepertoire HTBI primers and Arm-PCR of CDR3 regions, TCR beta libraries were built. TCRdb analysed the multiplex PCR reads with MiXCR anew, one entry per CDR3 protein. The table includes some 300,000 distinct CDR3 sequences, 20% to 25% detected once. Sample time point: persistent/refractory GD, antithyroid drugs over 5 years with positive TRAb. Extracted RNA from PBMCs served as the source of the TCR library. The specimen comprised peripheral blood mononuclear cells (PBMCs), sampled when the disease was refractory, from a patient treated with antithyroid drugs. Source of these receptors: a female donor with Graves disease.

Only a few counts were recorded for this clonotype. The chain has TRBV10-3 and TRBJ2-1, with 11 positions matching TRBD2. Per germline, CDR1 ENHRY and CDR2 SYGVKD. V trimming: 4 bases; J trimming: 4 bases; junction bases outside the gene matches: 9. CDR3 length equals 17 residues. CDR3 protein: CAISVAGTSGLYNEQFF. The CDR3 DNA sequence: TGTGCCATCAGTGTCGCAGGGACTAGCGGATTATACAATGAGCAGTTCTTC.

The chain is built from TRBV3-1 and TRBJ2-7; D not resolved. Germline CDR1 is LGHDT and CDR2 is YNNKEL (reference sequence). The V gene lost 7 bases and the J gene lost 6 bases, with 10 bases spanning the gap. The CDR3 is made up of 11 amino acids. CDR3 residues: CASKGFREQYF. CDR3 DNA: TGTGCCAGCAAGGGTTTTCGCGAGCAGTACTTC.

This clonotype occurred many times. The rearrangement joins TRBV11-2 to TRBJ2-5; 16 positions match TRBD2. CDR1 is SGHAT, CDR2 FQNNGV, per germline. J lost 5 bases, V lost 0 bases, and 15 bases had no gene match. This CDR3 has 21 residues. CDR3 DNA: TGTGCCAGCAGCTTAGATCCAGGCAGCGGGACTAGCGGGAGGGCCGGCGAGACCCAGTACTTC. Its protein product is CASSLDPGSGTSGRAGETQYF.

Comment on this clonotype: A much larger clone is a single base away; this may be a read error. The CDR3 here is CASSSAREGVTQYF. The CDR3, as DNA: TGTGCCAGCAGCTCAGCTCGGGAGGGCGTGACCCAGTACTTC. The rearrangement links TRBV7-9 to TRBJ2-5; 8 bases match TRBD2. V lost 4 bases to trimming and J lost 7 bases; unmatched junction nucleotides: 8. This CDR3 has 14 residues. Germline V gene data show CDR1 as SEHNR and CDR2 as FQNEAQ (reference sequence).

There are many counts of this clonotype. The chain joins TRBV12-3 or TRBV12-4 to TRBJ1-2, with 7 bases that match TRBD1. This CDR3 comprises 12 residues. With 7 bases clipped from V and 8 bases from J, the junction kept 7 bases outside the gene matches. Written as DNA, the CDR3 is TGTGCCAGCACCTTAACAGGGGCAGGCTACACCTTC. Translation gives CASTLTGAGYTF.

There are many counts of this clonotype. The gene calls are TRBV6-5 and TRBJ2-6; D is unresolved. Germline assignment: CDR1 MNHEY and CDR2 SVGAGI. V gave up 4 bases and J gave up 4 bases, with 20 bases separating them. The CDR3 totals 18 residues. The CDR3 DNA sequence: TGTGCCAGCAGTTTCAACACGAGTAGCTCGAGGGGGGCCAACGTCCTGACTTTC. It codes for CASSFNTSSSRGANVLTF.